The 2 T cell receptor beta chains presented below share a single source sample, sequenced in a study of graft-versus-host responses after intestinal transplantation. This table comes from immunoSEQ multiplex PCR, and its TCRdb copy is limited to in-frame clones, with some not included. The sample yields about 19,000 clones, almost 85% seen once. Material: PBMCs, obtained 14 days after transplant. These receptors originate from a human patient who received an intestinal transplant, so some T cells may come from the graft donor.

This clone has just one count. This chain uses TRBV27 with TRBJ1-2; 7 bases map to TRBD1. The germline CDR1 and CDR2 sequences are MNHEY and SMNVEV (reference sequence). The V gene end was trimmed by 6 bases and the J gene end by 3 bases; junction bases not matched to a gene: 7. The CDR3 is 14 amino acids. Here the CDR3 DNA reads TGTGCCAGCAGCCGTTCCGGGACAGACTATGGCTACACCTTC. It yields the protein CASSRSGTDYGYTF.

The V and J genes are TRBV7-8 and TRBJ2-1; D uncertain. CDR3 length equals 15 residues. Trimming pared 2 bases from V and 5 bases from J, leaving 13 bases between. Germline V gives CDR1 SGHVS, CDR2 FQNEAQ. CDR3 bases: TGTGCCAGCAGCTTATTTTGGAGATCAAACAATGAGCAGTTCTTC. The encoded protein is CASSLFWRSNNEQFF.